This TCR beta chain originates from a study of regulatory T cells in long-lasting Graves disease (dated by TCRdb to 2020 to 2023). With respect to the entire study: Antithyroid drugs had been taken for less than 3 months by newly diagnosed Graves' disease patients. Persistent Graves' disease patients were compared with newly diagnosed Graves' disease patients by peripheral blood TCR sequencing and RNA sequencing. The study took place in China and was registered as a clinical trial. A total of around 33 samples underwent TCR sequencing, from some 13 patients with persistent Graves' disease and 20 or so patients with newly diagnosed Graves' disease.

The CDR1 and CDR2 encoded by the germline V gene (reference sequence) are WNHNN and SYGVQD. The CDR3 measures 14 amino acids from cysteine to phenylalanine. Just the 42-base CDR3 DNA is kept, in frame starting at base 1. V and J lose 5 bases and 4 bases, and a span of 14 bases separates them. Notes on this clonotype: It lacks a known antigen. Base-call qualities are not available, and no considerably larger clone is one nucleotide away.

Here is what the overall study found, with its caveats: Compared with newly diagnosed patients, patients with persistent Graves' disease had lower TCR Shannon entropy and fewer highly expanded clones, which suggests clonal expansion. TRBV28, TRBJ1-2 and TRBJ2-5 were preferentially used in persistent disease, while TRBV20-1 and TRBJ2-1 were favored in newly diagnosed disease. Peripheral blood alone was examined, since thyroid tissue, which constituted the primary lesion, could not be accessed. The small sample size was acknowledged by the authors as a limitation that may reduce accuracy. Only the TCR beta chain was sequenced and analyzed. Persistent patients shared more public clonotypes among themselves (around 2,700) than newly diagnosed patients did (approximately 900).

To prepare the library, multiplex PCR was applied. The instrument was an Illumina HiSeq 4000. TCR beta libraries were built with iRepertoire HTBI primers and Arm-PCR amplification of CDR3 regions. Before sequencing, the PCR products underwent gel purification. The paper's data handling went like this. Gene usage analysis of CDR3 amino acid clonotypes used the 62 TRBV and 12 to 15 TRBJ segments found across samples. COPE and FqMerger were used to merge filtered high-quality paired reads into contigs. BLAST was used to align contigs to the IMGT TRBV, TRBD and TRBJ reference genes, and CDR3 was defined following IMGT. Clonotypes above 0.1% frequency were classified as highly expanded clones. Shannon entropy served as the measure of repertoire diversity, while the Gini coefficient captured V-J evenness. Clonotypes shared by more than one individual were considered public. TCRdb redid the processing of the public reads, applying fastp at Q25 and MiXCR, and retained in-frame beta chains. Every CDR3 protein is listed once, alongside the most common genes and DNA of its rows. The V and J calls and clone size are TCRdb's, not the authors'. The sample records roughly 610,000 distinct CDR3 sequences, roughly 15% of which are singletons. The leading ten clones occupy 12% of the sample.

What the time point label conveys for this sample: newly diagnosed GD, antithyroid drugs for less than 3 months. RNA was extracted from PBMCs in TRIzol for both TCR sequencing and RNA sequencing. The diagnosis of Graves' disease was made according to American Thyroid Association guidelines. Recruitment of patients was carried out at an endocrinology department in Xi'an, China. From each patient, around 9 milliliters of peripheral blood was collected into an EDTA anticoagulant tube. Ficoll Paque Plus density gradient separation was used to isolate PBMCs, and no further T cell sorting was performed. RNA quality was checked with an Agilent 2100 Bioanalyzer and agarose gel, and concentration with a NanoDrop 2000. These data were also filed under a second study, of T cells in Graves' hyperthyroidism and ophthalmopathy. The second source states: Stable Graves' hyperthyroidism was defined as no progression to ophthalmopathy during 18 months of follow-up. Hyperthyroidism patients were newly diagnosed, had a disease duration of under 2 months, and were aged 18 to 65 years. Patients with uncontrolled infections, other autoimmune diseases, pregnancy or lactation were excluded. Clinical symptoms, serum thyroxine and TRAb, thyroid ultrasound, and orbital computed tomography formed the basis for the diagnoses. The first round of RT-PCR for the TCR CDR3 was performed with the HTBI primer set and the Qiagen OneStep RT-PCR kit. Most expanded thyroid clonotypes (frequency above 0.001) were also found in blood, which suggests that blood repertoires may mirror thyroid immune responses. A 13 V-J signature model separated ophthalmopathy from stable hyperthyroidism, with nearly 90% sensitivity and just under 84% specificity in cross-validation and 80%/75% in testing. In validation, the model predicted progression to ophthalmopathy a median of approximately 6.6 months before onset, with roughly 70% sensitivity and about 75% specificity. A discovery cohort of about 100 patients, approximately 45 with Graves' ophthalmopathy and 55 to 65 with stable Graves' hyperthyroidism, was used to find distinguishing TCR V-J signatures. An independent validation cohort of under 20 hyperthyroidism patients and 15 or so patients who later progressed to ophthalmopathy tested prospective prediction of ophthalmopathy. For training and testing, the roughly 93 patients in the discovery cohort were randomly divided in a 7:3 ratio. Thyroid tissue and blood T-cell repertoires from several Graves' hyperthyroidism patients were also compared in the study. After blood sampling, hyperthyroidism patients were treated with methimazole at a starting dose of 30 mg daily, and ophthalmopathy patients were treated with high-dose intravenous methylprednisolone. Libraries were constructed in a second round of multiplex PCR, after which size selection and purification were performed. The libraries were sequenced on an Illumina HiSeq2000 using paired-end 100 bp reads. SOAPnuke was used to process the raw data, removing reads that contained adapters or uncalled bases, had a mean Phred below 15, or lacked an exact match to the constant primer or identifier. COPE v1.2.5 was used to merge high-quality paired reads, and clonotypes were defined as unique nucleotide sequences. MiTCR v1.1 was used to align clonotypes to the IMGT TRBV, TRBD and TRBJ reference segments. Analysis was restricted to V-J combinations with a frequency above 0.0001, which covered about 99% of repertoires. A TCS score was defined as the ratio of F50 (clonal expansion) to E x V (chaos), with BLOSUM62-based TCRdist applied between CDR3 peptides within each V-J. Welch's t-statistics and random forest reduced 450 to 600 V-J features to fewer than 15, which were used in a naive Bayes classifier (R e1071). Sample size was not statistically predetermined, and investigators were not blinded to group allocation. According to the paper, TCR Vbeta CDR3 sequencing was carried out on over 130 peripheral blood samples, which came from more than 40 ophthalmopathy, under 85 hyperthyroidism and approximately 17 progressor patients.

The chain is encoded by TRBV10-1 joined to TRBJ1-1; the D region possibly corresponds to TRBD1 (6 bases align). This sequence originates from a man aged 18 to 35 with Graves disease. Donor details come from another sample of the same person, matched by shared clones. The source was peripheral blood mononuclear cells (PBMCs), collected at new diagnosis, from a patient treated with antithyroid drugs. This receptor carries the CDR3 CASSNGQGLTEAFF. Here is the DNA: TGCGCCAGCAGTAATGGGCAGGGGCTCACTGAAGCTTTCTTT.